The T cell receptor (beta chain) under discussion was sequenced for a study of beta chain features in type 1 diabetes. Study-wide points: The analysis here could not establish whether HLA type shapes TCRB rearrangement.

Investigators reverse transcribed all isolated RNA, so they sequenced expressed TCRB transcripts. Sequenced by immunoSEQ multiplex PCR; TCRdb stores in-frame clones only, minus some. The table includes around 450,000 clones, approximately 10% detected once. About 110 mL of blood, on average, came from one heparinised draw per donor. The trim removed 7 bases at V and 5 bases at J, leaving 5 bases unmatched. Germline V gives CDR1 SQVTM, CDR2 ANQGSEA. The CDR3 is 11 residues long. The sample holds a few counts of this clone. What it binds is unknown. The origin of this receptor is a woman between 18 and 29 years old in good health. V gene TRBV29-1 combines with J gene TRBJ2-7, with 7 bases identical to TRBD1. Material: naive CD4+ T cells from blood. The CDR3 protein is CSARDRDEQYF. The CDR3 DNA reads TGCAGCGCCCGAGACAGGGACGAGCAGTACTTC.